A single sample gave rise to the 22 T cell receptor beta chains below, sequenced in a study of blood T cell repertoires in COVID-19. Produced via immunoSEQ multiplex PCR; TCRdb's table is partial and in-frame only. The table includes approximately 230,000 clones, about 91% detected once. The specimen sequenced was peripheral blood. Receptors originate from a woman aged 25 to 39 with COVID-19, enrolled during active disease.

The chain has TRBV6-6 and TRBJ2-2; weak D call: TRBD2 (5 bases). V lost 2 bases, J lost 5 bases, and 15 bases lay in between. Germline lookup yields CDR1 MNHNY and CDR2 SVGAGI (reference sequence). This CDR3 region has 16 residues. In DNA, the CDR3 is TGTGCCAGCAGTTACCTTGGTGGGAGAGGTACCGGGGAGCTGTTTTTT. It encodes CASSYLGGRGTGELFF.

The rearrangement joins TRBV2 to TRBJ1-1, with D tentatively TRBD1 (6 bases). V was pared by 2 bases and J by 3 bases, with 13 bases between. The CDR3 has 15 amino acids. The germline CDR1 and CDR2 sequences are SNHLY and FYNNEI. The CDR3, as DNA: TGTGCCAGCAGTGAATTTAAGGGGGTACACACTGAAGCTTTCTTT. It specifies CASSEFKGVHTEAFF.

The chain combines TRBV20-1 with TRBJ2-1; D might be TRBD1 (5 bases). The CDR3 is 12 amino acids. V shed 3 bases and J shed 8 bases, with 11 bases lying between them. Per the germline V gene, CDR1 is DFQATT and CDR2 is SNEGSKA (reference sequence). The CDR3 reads CSASLDSYEQFF. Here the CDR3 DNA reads TGCAGTGCTAGTCTAGACAGCTATGAGCAGTTCTTC.

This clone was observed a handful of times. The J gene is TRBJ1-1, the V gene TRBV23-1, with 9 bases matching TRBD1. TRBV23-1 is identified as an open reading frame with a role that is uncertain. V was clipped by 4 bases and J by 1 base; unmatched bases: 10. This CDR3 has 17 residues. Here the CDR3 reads CASSRTIKQGANTEAFF. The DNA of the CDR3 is TGCGCCAGCAGTCGCACCATCAAACAGGGGGCGAACACTGAAGCTTTCTTT.

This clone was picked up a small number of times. CDR3: CASSLGRQNRAFF. CDR3 nucleotide sequence: TGTGCCAGCAGCTTAGGTCGACAGAACCGCGCTTTCTTT. The chain carries TRBV11-2 and TRBJ1-1; a weak D match, TRBD1 (5 bases). Germline CDR1 reads SGHAT; CDR2 reads FQNNGV. The ends were cut back, 1 base at V and 11 bases at J, with 14 bases in the middle. The CDR3 covers 13 residues.

CDR3 in DNA: TGTGCCAGCAGCCTCAGACTAGCGGGAGAGGTGGATACGCAGTATTTT. Encoded protein: CASSLRLAGEVDTQYF. This chain joins TRBV7-2 and TRBJ2-3; TRBD2 aligns across 12 bases. This CDR3 is built from 16 residues. Germline V gene data show CDR1 as SGHTA and CDR2 as FQGNSA. Trimming at V came to 5 bases and at J to 6 bases, leaving 9 bases not matched to a gene.

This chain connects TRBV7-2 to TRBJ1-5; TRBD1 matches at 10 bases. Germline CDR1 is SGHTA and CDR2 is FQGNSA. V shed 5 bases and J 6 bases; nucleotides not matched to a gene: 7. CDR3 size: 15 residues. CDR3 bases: TGTGCCAGCAGCCCCAGGACAGGGGGTCTTCAGCCCCAGCATTTT. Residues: CASSPRTGGLQPQHF.

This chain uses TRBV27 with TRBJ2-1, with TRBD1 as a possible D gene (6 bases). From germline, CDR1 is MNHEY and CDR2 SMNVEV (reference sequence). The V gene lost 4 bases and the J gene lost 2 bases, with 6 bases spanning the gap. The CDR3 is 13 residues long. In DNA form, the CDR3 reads TGTGCCAGCAGTTGGGACACCTACAATGAGCAGTTCTTC. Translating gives CASSWDTYNEQFF.

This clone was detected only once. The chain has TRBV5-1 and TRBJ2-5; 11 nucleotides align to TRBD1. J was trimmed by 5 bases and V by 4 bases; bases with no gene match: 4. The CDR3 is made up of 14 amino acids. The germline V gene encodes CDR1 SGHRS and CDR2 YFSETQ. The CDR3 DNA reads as TGCGCCAGCAGCAGGACAGGGGGCCGGGAGACCCAGTACTTC. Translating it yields CASSRTGGRETQYF.

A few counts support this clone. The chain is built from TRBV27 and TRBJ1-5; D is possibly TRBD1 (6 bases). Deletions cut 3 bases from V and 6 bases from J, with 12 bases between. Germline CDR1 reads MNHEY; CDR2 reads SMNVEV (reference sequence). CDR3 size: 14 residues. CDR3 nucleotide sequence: TGTGCCAGCAGTTTCATGCAAGGGGGTCAGCCCCAGCATTTT. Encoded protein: CASSFMQGGQPQHF.

CDR3 loop: CASRLTGFNQPQHF. Written as DNA, the CDR3 is TGTGCCAGTAGGTTAACAGGGTTTAATCAGCCCCAGCATTTT. The chain carries TRBV19 and TRBJ1-5; D possibly corresponds to TRBD1 (6 bases). This CDR3 spans 14 amino acids. From germline, CDR1 is LNHDA and CDR2 SQIVND (reference sequence). Trimming took off 6 bases at V and 4 bases at J, with 13 bases between the two ends.

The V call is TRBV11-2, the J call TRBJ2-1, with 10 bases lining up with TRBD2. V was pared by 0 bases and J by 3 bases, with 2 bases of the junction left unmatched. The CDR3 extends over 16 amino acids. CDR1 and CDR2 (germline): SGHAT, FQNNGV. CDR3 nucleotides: TGTGCCAGCAGCTTAGATACTAGCGGGGTCTACAATGAGCAGTTCTTC. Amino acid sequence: CASSLDTSGVYNEQFF.

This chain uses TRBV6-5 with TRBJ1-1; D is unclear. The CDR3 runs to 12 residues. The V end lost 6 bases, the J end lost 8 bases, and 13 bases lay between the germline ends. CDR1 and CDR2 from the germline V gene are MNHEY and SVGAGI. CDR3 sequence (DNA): TGTGCCAGCAGCCACGGACGGGGAGAAGCTTTCTTT. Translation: CASSHGRGEAFF.

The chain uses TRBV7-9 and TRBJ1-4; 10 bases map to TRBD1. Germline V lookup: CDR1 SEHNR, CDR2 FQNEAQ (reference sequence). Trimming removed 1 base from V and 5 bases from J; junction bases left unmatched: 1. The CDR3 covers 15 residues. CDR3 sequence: CASSLEGQGNEKLFF. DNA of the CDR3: TGTGCCAGCAGCTTAGAGGGACAGGGGAATGAAAAACTGTTTTTT. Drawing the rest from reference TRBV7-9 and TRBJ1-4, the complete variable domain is DTGVSQNPRHKITKRGQNVTFRCDPISEHNRLYWYRQTLGQGPEFLTYFQNEAQLEKSRLLSDRFSAERPKGSFSTLEIQRTEQGDSAMYLCASSLEGQGNEKLFFGSGTQLSVL.

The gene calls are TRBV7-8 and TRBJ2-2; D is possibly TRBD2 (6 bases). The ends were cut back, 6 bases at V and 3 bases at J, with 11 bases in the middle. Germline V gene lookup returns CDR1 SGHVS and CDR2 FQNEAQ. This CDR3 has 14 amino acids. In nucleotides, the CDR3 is TGTGCCAGCAGGGAACCGGGAGACACCGGGGAGCTGTTTTTT. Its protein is CASREPGDTGELFF.

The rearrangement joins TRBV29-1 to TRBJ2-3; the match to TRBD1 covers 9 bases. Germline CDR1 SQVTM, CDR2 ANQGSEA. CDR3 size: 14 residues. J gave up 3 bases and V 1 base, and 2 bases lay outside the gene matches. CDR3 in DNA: TGCAGCGTTGAAGTAGGACAGGGGACAGATACGCAGTATTTT. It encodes CSVEVGQGTDTQYF.

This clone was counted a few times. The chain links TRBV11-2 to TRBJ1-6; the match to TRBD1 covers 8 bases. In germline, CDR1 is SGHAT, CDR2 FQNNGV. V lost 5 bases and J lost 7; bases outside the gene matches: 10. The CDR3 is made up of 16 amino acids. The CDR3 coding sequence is TGTGCCAGCAGCCAGCACGGGACAGGTGGCAATTCACCCCTCCACTTT. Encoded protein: CASSQHGTGGNSPLHF. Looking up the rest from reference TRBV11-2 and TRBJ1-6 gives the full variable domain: EAGVAQSPRYKIIEKRQSVAFWCNPISGHATLYWYQQILGQGPKLLIQFQNNGVVDDSQLPKDRFSAERLKGVDSTLKIQPAKLEDSAVYLCASSQHGTGGNSPLHFGNGTRLTVT.

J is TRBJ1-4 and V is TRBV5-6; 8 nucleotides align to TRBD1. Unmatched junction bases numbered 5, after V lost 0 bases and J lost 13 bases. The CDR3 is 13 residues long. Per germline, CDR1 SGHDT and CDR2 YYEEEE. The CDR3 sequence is CASSLGRTGRLFF. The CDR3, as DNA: TGTGCCAGCAGCTTGGGACGGACAGGGAGACTGTTTTTT.

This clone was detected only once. The CDR3 reads CASSINREETQYF. CDR3 sequence (DNA): TGTGCCAGTAGTATAAACAGAGAAGAGACCCAGTACTTC. The chain carries TRBV19 and TRBJ2-5; D unclear. The CDR3 is made up of 13 amino acids. Trimming cost V 2 bases and J 3 bases, with 7 bases left between them. CDR1 is LNHDA, CDR2 SQIVND, per germline (reference sequence).

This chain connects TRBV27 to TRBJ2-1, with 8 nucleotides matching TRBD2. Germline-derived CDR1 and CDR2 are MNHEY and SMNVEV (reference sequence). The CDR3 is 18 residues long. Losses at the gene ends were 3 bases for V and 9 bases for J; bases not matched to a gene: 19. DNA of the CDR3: TGTGCCAGCAGTTTCCCGCCTCATCCGGGGGGGCGTGTCGGTGAGCAGTTCTTC. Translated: CASSFPPHPGGRVGEQFF.

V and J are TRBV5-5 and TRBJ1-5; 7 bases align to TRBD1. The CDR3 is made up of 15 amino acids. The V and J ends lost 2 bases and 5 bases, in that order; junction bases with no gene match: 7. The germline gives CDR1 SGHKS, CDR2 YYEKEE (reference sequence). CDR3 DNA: TGTGCCAGCAGCTTTCGCGGGGGGACAGATCAGCCCCAGCATTTT. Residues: CASSFRGGTDQPQHF.

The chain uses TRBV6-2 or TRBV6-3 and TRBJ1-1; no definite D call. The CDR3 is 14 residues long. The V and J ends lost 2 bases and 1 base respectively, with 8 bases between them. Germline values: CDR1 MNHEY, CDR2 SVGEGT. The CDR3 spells CASSYRGSNTEAFF. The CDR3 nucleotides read TGTGCCAGCAGTTACAGAGGGTCGAACACTGAAGCTTTCTTT.